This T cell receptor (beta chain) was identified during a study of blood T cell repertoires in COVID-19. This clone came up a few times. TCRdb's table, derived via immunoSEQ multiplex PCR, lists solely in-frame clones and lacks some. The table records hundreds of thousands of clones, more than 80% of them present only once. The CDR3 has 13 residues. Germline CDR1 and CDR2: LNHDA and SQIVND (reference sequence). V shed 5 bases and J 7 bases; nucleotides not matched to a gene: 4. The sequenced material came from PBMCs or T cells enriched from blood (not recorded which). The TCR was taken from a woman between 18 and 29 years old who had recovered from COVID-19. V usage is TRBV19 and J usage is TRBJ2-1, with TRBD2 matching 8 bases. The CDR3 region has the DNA TGTGCCAGTAGTCCAGCGGGGGTAAATGAGCAGTTCTTC. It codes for CASSPAGVNEQFF.